One sample yielded the 16 T cell receptor beta chains listed below, sequenced in a study of T cell responses to AZD1222 COVID-19 vaccine. Profiled with immunoSEQ multiplex PCR; TCRdb holds only in-frame clones, not every one. This table has roughly 190,000 clones, 80% to 95% appearing once. Here the sequenced sample was peripheral blood, taken 28 days after the second AZD1222 dose. The receptors were sampled from an adult who received the AZD1222 COVID-19 vaccine.

CDR3 nucleotides: TGCGCCAGCAGCCGGGGGACTAGCGGGGCCCCAGATACGCAGTATTTT. Residues: CASSRGTSGAPDTQYF. J is TRBJ2-3 and V is TRBV4-3; 13 positions agree with TRBD2. The CDR3 loop spans 16 amino acids. J was trimmed by 4 bases and V by 4 bases; bases with no gene match: 5. Looked up from germline, CDR1 is LGHNA and CDR2 is YSLEER.

The chain carries TRBV5-1 and TRBJ2-2; 15 bases align to TRBD2. Germline V gene data show CDR1 as SGHRS and CDR2 as YFSETQ. V gave up 0 bases and J gave up 9 bases; unmatched junction bases: 9. CDR3 size: 18 residues. CDR3 in amino acids: CASSLDMGLAGGFRELFF. Here the CDR3 DNA reads TGCGCCAGCAGCTTGGACATGGGACTAGCGGGGGGATTCAGGGAGCTGTTTTTT. The entire variable domain, with the rest obtained from reference TRBV5-1 and TRBJ2-2, is as follows: KAGVTQTPRYLIKTRGQQVTLSCSPISGHRSVSWYQQTPGQGLQFLFEYFSETQRNKGNFPGRFSGRQFSNSRSEMNVSTLELGDSALYLCASSLDMGLAGGFRELFFGEGSRLTVL.

The CDR3 DNA follows: TGTGCCAGCAGCTTAGGCGACTCGAGCACAGATACGCAGTATTTT. This gives the protein CASSLGDSSTDTQYF. This sequence joins TRBV7-3 and TRBJ2-3; D remains ambiguous. Germline V gives CDR1 SGHTA, CDR2 FQGTGA. Trimming stripped 2 bases from V and 0 bases from J, with 9 bases between. The CDR3 spans 15 residues.

In this sample, this clone turned up a few times. The chain links TRBV19 to TRBJ1-3; possible D gene TRBD1, 6 bases. This CDR3 has 17 amino acids. From germline, CDR1 is LNHDA and CDR2 SQIVND (reference sequence). V lost 6 bases to trimming and J lost 0 bases, with 18 bases between them. The CDR3 here is CASSPQGRGSSGNTIYF. The CDR3 DNA follows: TGTGCCAGTAGCCCACAGGGACGGGGGTCCTCTGGAAACACCATATATTTT.

The genes are TRBV5-6 and TRBJ2-3, with a possible D match to TRBD1 (6 bases). This CDR3 is built from 15 residues. Trimming left V 1 base short and J 2 bases short, with 11 bases between. Germline V CDR1 and CDR2: SGHDT, YYEEEE. DNA of the CDR3: TGTGCCAGCAGCTTGCAGGGGATTTACACAGATACGCAGTATTTT. Amino acid sequence: CASSLQGIYTDTQYF.

V is TRBV6-4 and J is TRBJ2-1, with 12 bases lining up with TRBD2. V lost 5 bases to trimming and J lost 7 bases; unmatched junction nucleotides: 9. The CDR3 spans 16 residues. In germline, CDR1 is MRHNA, CDR2 SNTAGT. Written as DNA, the CDR3 is TGTGCCAGCAGTCGGGAACTAGCGGGGGGTCTGAATGAGCAGTTCTTC. Translating gives CASSRELAGGLNEQFF.

For the CDR3, the DNA is TGTGCCAGCACCAACCTGGCCAGGGGCAATCAGCCCCAGCATTTT. Protein sequence: CASTNLARGNQPQHF. The genes are TRBV6-5 and TRBJ1-5, with a tentative D call TRBD1 (5 bases). This CDR3 comprises 15 residues. V lost 7 bases and J 2 bases, leaving 15 bases between the germline ends. The germline V gene encodes CDR1 MNHEY and CDR2 SVGAGI.

This sequence joins TRBV27 and TRBJ2-1, with D perhaps TRBD1 or TRBD2 (5 bases each). Trimming stripped 1 base from V and 2 bases from J, with 15 bases between. Germline CDR1 and CDR2: MNHEY and SMNVEV (reference sequence). This CDR3 comprises 17 residues. CDR3 protein: CASSLYSPGRTYNEQFF. The CDR3 DNA reads as TGTGCCAGCAGTTTATATTCCCCGGGACGGACCTACAATGAGCAGTTCTTC.

In DNA, the CDR3 is TGTGCCAGCAGCCAAGCCGTCCGGAAACAAGAGACCCAGTACTTC. This codes for CASSQAVRKQETQYF. This chain links TRBV3-1 (or the pseudogene TRBV3-2) with TRBJ2-5; no firm D call. The CDR3 spans 15 residues. Germline CDR1 LGHDT, CDR2 YNNKEL (reference sequence). V was pared by 1 base and J by 2 bases, with 11 bases between.

In its sample, this clone was seen a few times. The V gene is TRBV21-1, the J gene TRBJ2-7; the table names TRBD2, a call not compared with the DNA. TRBV21-1 is a recognized pseudogene. The CDR3 sequence is 16 residues long. CDR3 in amino acids: CASSERGDYSPLEQYF. The CDR3 nucleotides are TGTGCCAGCAGCGAAAGGGGGGACTACTCCCCCCTCGAGCAGTACTTC.

The chain uses TRBV6-5 and TRBJ1-2; TRBD1 agrees at 11 bases. The CDR3 length is 14 residues. V shed 2 bases, J shed 6 bases, and the junction held 2 bases outside the gene matches. The germline gives CDR1 MNHEY, CDR2 SVGAGI. CDR3 in DNA: TGTGCCAGCAGTTACCTGGACAGGGGGCATGGCTACACCTTC. It translates to CASSYLDRGHGYTF.

This chain joins TRBV25-1 and TRBJ2-7, with D perhaps matching TRBD1 (5 bases). CDR3 length equals 14 residues. Germline lookup yields CDR1 MGHDK and CDR2 SYGVNS. V lost 4 bases to trimming and J lost 0 bases, with 10 bases between them. CDR3 in amino acids: CASSGGSSSYEQYF. DNA of the CDR3: TGTGCCAGCAGTGGGGGCTCCAGCTCCTACGAGCAGTACTTC.

This sequence joins TRBV7-9 and TRBJ2-7, with TRBD2 identical over 10 bases. Germline lookup yields CDR1 SEHNR and CDR2 FQNEAQ (reference sequence). Losses at the gene ends were 8 bases for V and 2 bases for J; bases not matched to a gene: 3. CDR3 length: 13 residues. The CDR3 loop is CASGTSEAYEQYF. The CDR3 DNA is TGTGCCAGCGGGACTAGCGAGGCCTACGAGCAGTACTTC.

The V call is TRBV5-1, the J call TRBJ2-2; D gene unclear. Per the germline V gene, CDR1 is SGHRS and CDR2 is YFSETQ. The V end was cut by 2 bases, the J end by 0 bases, with 11 bases between. The CDR3 runs 16 residues. This CDR3 is CASSLLRTANTGELFF. The CDR3 DNA sequence: TGCGCCAGCAGCTTACTTCGGACGGCGAACACCGGGGAGCTGTTTTTT.

This clone was seen once. The J gene is TRBJ1-2, the V gene TRBV6-1; D not resolved. The ends were cut back, 1 base at V and 3 bases at J, with 24 bases in the middle. Germline-derived CDR1 and CDR2 are MNHNS and SASEGT. This CDR3 has 19 residues. CDR3 in amino acids: CASSEVYGGSGVLYYGYTF. The CDR3 DNA reads TGTGCCAGCAGTGAAGTATATGGCGGTAGTGGGGTTCTGTACTATGGCTACACCTTC.

DNA for the CDR3: TGTGCCAGCAGCCTTCAGGGTGGCTACACCTTC. As protein: CASSLQGGYTF. The chain carries TRBV3-1 (or the pseudogene TRBV3-2) and TRBJ1-2, with D perhaps matching TRBD1 (5 bases). From germline, CDR1 is LGHDT and CDR2 YNNKEL (reference sequence). CDR3 length: 11 residues. Trimming removed 4 bases from V and 7 bases from J, with 7 bases in between.